These 19 T cell receptor beta chains were sequenced from one sample in a study of blood T cell repertoires in COVID-19. Repertoires were generated with immunoSEQ multiplex PCR, while TCRdb's copy carries only in-frame clones and drops some. Of more than 250,000 clones in the sample, roughly 88% are singletons; the top ten hold 1.5% to 2%. The specimen sequenced was peripheral blood. These TCRs come from a woman in her twenties or thirties with COVID-19, enrolled during active disease.

This chain connects TRBV6-6 to TRBJ1-2; 8 bases match TRBD1. Trimming removed 2 bases from V and 1 base from J; junction bases left unmatched: 3. This CDR3 contains 15 residues. The germline CDR1 and CDR2 sequences are MNHNY and SVGAGI (reference sequence). The DNA of the CDR3 is TGTGCCAGCAGTTACCGGACAGGGCATAACTATGGCTACACCTTC. As protein: CASSYRTGHNYGYTF.

The chain has TRBV30 and TRBJ2-1; D remains unclear. CDR3 length: 11 amino acids. V was shortened by 4 bases and J by 5 bases, with 6 bases between the two germline ends. Looked up from germline, CDR1 is GTSNPN and CDR2 is SVGIG (reference sequence). The CDR3 protein is CAWKLHNEQFF. The CDR3 DNA is TGTGCCTGGAAACTACACAATGAGCAGTTCTTC.

V gene TRBV5-1 combines with J gene TRBJ2-5; 14 nucleotides line up with TRBD2. The germline gives CDR1 SGHRS, CDR2 YFSETQ. The CDR3 runs 16 residues. V shed 4 bases and J 1 base; nucleotides not matched to a gene: 3. The DNA for the CDR3 is TGCGCCAGCAGCCCGGGGACTAGCGGGGGCCAAGAGACCCAGTACTTC. The encoded protein is CASSPGTSGGQETQYF.

The genes are TRBV18 and TRBJ2-3; 7 bases are a match to TRBD2. Germline values: CDR1 KGHSH, CDR2 LQKENI. The CDR3 consists of 16 residues. The V gene end was trimmed by 4 bases and the J gene end by 0 bases; junction bases not matched to a gene: 7. CDR3 amino acids: CASSRTGGRSTDTQYF. The CDR3 nucleotides read TGTGCCAGCTCACGAACGGGGGGACGTAGCACAGATACGCAGTATTTT.

The chain links TRBV3-1 (or the pseudogene TRBV3-2) to TRBJ2-4; D ambiguous. V was trimmed by 0 bases and J by 0 bases, leaving 9 bases between them. The CDR3 covers 16 residues. CDR1 LGHDT and CDR2 YNNKEL come from the germline V gene (reference sequence). The CDR3 DNA follows: TGTGCCAGCAGCCAAGAGGAAAGACTAGCCAAAAACATTCAGTACTTC. Amino acid sequence: CASSQEERLAKNIQYF.

This clone was counted a single time. Other DNA sequences within the sample encode an identical CDR3. The J gene is TRBJ1-1, the V gene TRBV4-3; a possible D gene is TRBD1 (5 bases). The V and J ends lost 0 bases and 3 bases respectively, with 5 bases between them. The germline CDR1 and CDR2 sequences are LGHNA and YSLEER. The CDR3 contains 13 residues. The DNA of the CDR3 is TGCGCCAGCAGCCAAGACAGGGACACTGAAGCTTTCTTT. It is translated as CASSQDRDTEAFF.

This chain joins TRBV6-5 and TRBJ1-1; 7 bases map to TRBD1. Germline assignment: CDR1 MNHEY and CDR2 SVGAGI. This CDR3 has 14 residues. V lost 6 bases and J lost 2; bases outside the gene matches: 6. The CDR3 nucleotides read TGTGCCAGCAGCTGGGACAGCTACAACACTGAAGCTTTCTTT. The encoded protein is CASSWDSYNTEAFF.

This chain uses TRBV6-6 with TRBJ1-3; 8 nucleotides align to TRBD1. Germline loops: CDR1 MNHNY, CDR2 SVGAGI (reference sequence). The V and J ends lost 6 bases and 3 bases, in that order; junction bases with no gene match: 7. The CDR3 sequence is 15 residues long. The DNA of the CDR3 is TGTGCCAGCAGAGATTCCGGGACAGGTGGAAACACCATATATTTT. Translated, it gives CASRDSGTGGNTIYF.

The chain couples TRBV6-6 to TRBJ1-2; no reliable D call. Germline V CDR1 and CDR2: MNHNY, SVGAGI (reference sequence). The V end lost 5 bases, the J end lost 8 bases, and 6 bases lay between the germline ends. The CDR3 totals 10 residues. The CDR3: CASSAAGYTF. The DNA for the CDR3 is TGTGCCAGCAGTGCTGCGGGCTACACCTTC.

The chain recombines TRBV5-6 with TRBJ1-2; D perhaps matches TRBD1 (5 bases). In germline, CDR1 is SGHDT, CDR2 YYEEEE. This CDR3 spans 14 amino acids. V was clipped by 6 bases and J by 8 bases, with 20 bases between them. Here the CDR3 reads CASTLGAGWVGYTF. DNA of the CDR3: TGTGCCAGCACCCTTGGTGCAGGGTGGGTGGGCTACACCTTC.

V and J are TRBV2 and TRBJ2-7; 9 bases map to TRBD1. CDR1 is SNHLY and CDR2 is FYNNEI in the germline V gene. The CDR3 sequence is 15 residues long. With 5 bases clipped from V and 4 bases from J, the junction kept 9 bases outside the gene matches. CDR3 sequence: CASSPGTGLLYEQYV. Here the CDR3 DNA reads TGTGCCAGCAGTCCCGGGACAGGGCTTTTGTACGAGCAGTACGTC.

This sequence joins TRBV9 and TRBJ2-3; 7 nucleotides agree with TRBD1. Per the germline V gene, CDR1 is SGDLS and CDR2 is YYNGEE. Trimming took 2 bases from V and 4 from J; bases not matched to a gene: 4. The CDR3 runs to 14 residues. In DNA, the CDR3 is TGTGCCAGCAGCGTCGGGACAGCCGCAGATACGCAGTATTTT. This codes for CASSVGTAADTQYF.

The chain carries TRBV19 and TRBJ2-1, with 10 bases matching TRBD2. Per the germline V gene, CDR1 is LNHDA and CDR2 is SQIVND (reference sequence). V trimming: 4 bases; J trimming: 3 bases; junction bases outside the gene matches: 3. The CDR3 contains 15 residues. CDR3 protein: CASSTSGRYYNEQFF. The CDR3 coding sequence is TGTGCCAGTAGTACTAGCGGGAGATACTACAATGAGCAGTTCTTC.

Written as DNA, the CDR3 is TGCGCCAGCAGCTTGGCAGGTGAGTTTTACGAGCAGTACGTC. This translates into CASSLAGEFYEQYV. J is TRBJ2-7 and V is TRBV5-1; D gene ambiguous. The CDR3 is 14 residues long. Germline CDR1 and CDR2: SGHRS and YFSETQ. V lost 0 bases and J 4 bases, leaving 11 bases between the germline ends.

The chain joins TRBV12-3 or TRBV12-4 to TRBJ1-2; D perhaps matches TRBD1 (6 bases). The CDR3 length is 13 residues. V lost 7 bases to trimming and J lost 8 bases, with 17 bases between them. This CDR3 reads CASTHRGGWGYTF. DNA of the CDR3: TGTGCCAGCACCCATAGGGGGGGATGGGGCTACACCTTC.

Comment on this clone: Other DNA sequences within the sample encode an identical CDR3. The chain links TRBV6-5 to TRBJ1-5, with D perhaps matching TRBD1 (5 bases). In germline, CDR1 is MNHEY, CDR2 SVGAGI. The CDR3 totals 13 residues. The V end lost 0 bases, the J end lost 7 bases, and 7 bases lay between the germline ends. This CDR3 reads CASSYSSGQPQHF. In nucleotides, the CDR3 is TGTGCCAGCAGTTACTCATCAGGGCAGCCCCAGCATTTT.

The chain uses TRBV7-2 and TRBJ1-5, with 8 bases aligning to TRBD1. From germline, CDR1 is SGHTA and CDR2 FQGNSA. The CDR3 totals 14 residues. V shed 5 bases, J shed 7 bases, and the junction held 7 bases outside the gene matches. The CDR3 reads CASSLDRGGQPQHF. In nucleotides, the CDR3 is TGTGCCAGCAGCCTAGACAGGGGTGGCCAGCCCCAGCATTTT.

The chain uses TRBV5-6 and TRBJ1-2, with 8 bases that match TRBD1. Germline V gene data show CDR1 as SGHDT and CDR2 as YYEEEE. V gave up 0 bases and J gave up 6 bases; unmatched junction bases: 7. The CDR3 totals 15 residues. The CDR3 spells CASSLDRGLLNGYTF. The DNA of the CDR3 is TGTGCCAGCAGCTTGGACAGGGGGTTACTTAATGGCTACACCTTC.

The rearrangement uses TRBV9 and TRBJ2-3, with a weak D call TRBD1 (5 bases). Trimming left V 3 bases short and J 0 bases short, with 17 bases between. Germline V lookup: CDR1 SGDLS, CDR2 YYNGEE. The length of the CDR3 is 17 residues. CDR3 amino acids: CASSENALGASTDTQYF. CDR3 nucleotides: TGTGCCAGCAGCGAGAATGCCCTAGGGGCTAGCACAGATACGCAGTATTTT.